Sequencing of this TCR beta chain was carried out in a study of blood T cell repertoires in COVID-19. Study summary: Samples of COVID-19 (acute and convalescent) were obtained from the United States, Italy and Spain. Sources were T cells, B-cell-depleted T cells, or PBMCs; the material itself was cDNA or gDNA.

Patients of the Seattle cohort, enrolled during active infection, were followed longitudinally. The germline V gene has CDR1 SEHNR and CDR2 FQNEAQ (reference sequence). The CDR3 loop spans 14 amino acids. V gave up 7 bases and J gave up 5 bases, with 18 bases separating them. Original processing methods: Estimation of nucleated cell counts relied on the amplification of reference gene primers. Only in-frame clones appear in the TCRdb table, and some are missing; sequencing was by immunoSEQ multiplex PCR. That table supplies the V and J calls and clone size; D and trimming were determined from the DNA. The data show about 280,000 clones, under 90% seen once. This clone has only one observation.

This clonotype was sampled from a young woman with COVID-19, enrolled during active disease. The chain employs TRBV7-9 and TRBJ2-7, with D possibly matching TRBD1 (6 bases). The sequenced sample was peripheral blood. The CDR3 reads CASTPRGDIDEQYF. In DNA, the CDR3 is TGTGCCAGCACCCCACGAGGGGACATAGACGAGCAGTACTTC.